This note documents a single T cell receptor (beta chain) sequence. No alpha-beta pairing information exists for these sequences. Method: immunoSEQ multiplex PCR; TCRdb's copy keeps in-frame clones and lacks some. The repertoire includes 54,000 or so clones, 80% to 85% of them detected once, and more than 10% sits in the top ten. Cells were sorted from thawed PBMC rested overnight and stained with GMM-loaded CD1B tetramer, viability dye and anti-CD3. C32 glucose monomycolate from Rhodococcus equi was loaded onto the CD1B tetramers. Before cryopreservation, the sorted PBMC lost their CD14-expressing monocytes. Trimming stripped 8 bases from V and 3 bases from J, with 20 bases between. The CDR3 covers 14 residues. Germline V gene lookup returns CDR1 GTSNPN and CDR2 SVGIG (reference sequence). The sample originates from a study of T cells in tuberculosis. Turning to the study itself: Sequenced TCRs come from CD1B-GMM tetramer-binding T cells.

The sequencing sample was made of CD1b-GMM tetramer-negative cells sorted from PBMCs. The TCR was taken from an adult woman with latent tuberculosis. The rearrangement uses TRBV30 and TRBJ2-7; D is possibly TRBD2 (7 bases). The chain's CDR3 is CAGGGTGGYYEQYF. The CDR3 DNA reads TGTGCCGGGGGGGGGACGGGGGGCTACTACGAGCAGTACTTC.